These 24 T cell receptor beta chains share one sample of origin, sequenced in a study of beta chain features in type 1 diabetes. Expressed TCRB transcripts were sequenced because the isolated RNA had all been reverse transcribed beforehand. Sequencing was performed with immunoSEQ multiplex PCR; in TCRdb, only in-frame clones are kept and a portion is missing. In the table there are under 300,000 clones, approximately 15% of which are singletons. Study conclusions and caveats: All four CD4+ subsets of Type 1 diabetes patients contained TCRB CDR3s that were moderately but significantly shorter.

Their specific antigens are unknown. The sample taken for sequencing was naive CD4+ T cells from blood. Receptors originate from a man aged 25 to 40 with type 1 diabetes.

This sequence joins TRBV18 and TRBJ1-2, with TRBD1 matching over 10 bases. The CDR3 sequence is 16 residues long. Germline loops: CDR1 KGHSH, CDR2 LQKENI. Trimming cost V 3 bases and J 0 bases; bases outside gene matches: 4. CDR3 bases: TGTGCCAGCTCACCGGGACAGGGGACAGCTAACTATGGCTACACCTTC. Translated: CASSPGQGTANYGYTF.

This clone was observed a few times. Other nucleotide sequences in the sample specify the same CDR3. The genes are TRBV30 and TRBJ1-5; 9 nucleotides line up with TRBD1. The CDR3 runs to 14 residues. Trimming cost V 2 bases and J 2 bases; bases outside gene matches: 1. Germline lookup yields CDR1 GTSNPN and CDR2 SVGIG (reference sequence). CDR3 sequence: CAWSRDRGNQPQHF. The CDR3 DNA reads TGTGCCTGGAGTAGGGACAGGGGCAATCAGCCCCAGCATTTT. The entire variable domain, with the rest obtained from reference TRBV30 and TRBJ1-5, is as follows: SQTIHQWPATLVQPVGSPLSLECTVEGTSNPNLYWYRQAAGRGLQLLFYSVGIGQISSEVPQNLSASRPQDRQFILSSKKLLLSDSGFYLCAWSRDRGNQPQHFGDGTRLSIL.

As regards this clone: Other DNA sequences in this specimen translate into the identical CDR3. The chain links TRBV5-1 to TRBJ1-1, with 7 bases matching TRBD1. Germline-derived CDR1 and CDR2 are SGHRS and YFSETQ. Unmatched junction bases numbered 4, after V lost 4 bases and J lost 1 base. The CDR3 runs to 14 residues. The CDR3 here is CASSLGTANTEAFF. The CDR3 nucleotides are TGCGCCAGCAGCCTTGGGACAGCGAACACTGAAGCTTTCTTT.

This clone was recorded a few times. The rearrangement uses TRBV29-1 and TRBJ2-7; no clear D gene. The CDR3 loop spans 13 amino acids. Per the germline V gene, CDR1 is SQVTM and CDR2 is ANQGSEA. Trimming pared 3 bases from V and 1 base from J, leaving 10 bases between. This CDR3 reads CSVEFTRSYEQYF. CDR3 bases: TGCAGCGTTGAGTTTACAAGATCCTACGAGCAGTACTTC.

This chain uses TRBV10-3 with TRBJ2-1; 10 bases match TRBD2. With 4 bases clipped from V and 5 bases from J, the junction kept 8 bases outside the gene matches. The CDR3 length is 16 residues. Looked up from germline, CDR1 is ENHRY and CDR2 is SYGVKD. CDR3: CAISGRTSGINNEQFF. The CDR3 bases are TGTGCCATCAGTGGCAGGACTAGCGGTATTAACAATGAGCAGTTCTTC.

The CDR3 DNA reads as TGTGCCAGCAGTGAATCGGTACAGACCCAGTACTTC. It is translated as CASSESVQTQYF. The chain employs TRBV25-1 and TRBJ2-5; no clear D. The CDR3 has 12 amino acids. Germline CDR1 and CDR2: MGHDK and SYGVNS. Trimming shortened V by 1 base and J by 6 bases, and 6 bases separated the two germline ends.

The J gene is TRBJ2-7, the V gene TRBV29-1; D is perhaps TRBD2 (6 bases). Germline lookup yields CDR1 SQVTM and CDR2 ANQGSEA. There are 13 residues in the CDR3. Trimming removed 6 bases at V and 5 bases at J, with 17 bases between. The CDR3 DNA sequence: TGCAGCGTCGTTAGCGGAAATGCACACGAGCAGTACTTC. This translates into CSVVSGNAHEQYF.

The table lists this clone with a count of one. The V call is TRBV19, the J call TRBJ1-2; 8 bases line up with TRBD1. The CDR3 covers 12 residues. J lost 3 bases, V lost 6 bases, and 0 bases had no gene match. Germline CDR1 is LNHDA and CDR2 is SQIVND (reference sequence). CDR3 protein: CASRDRDYGYTF. CDR3 bases: TGTGCCAGTAGGGACAGGGACTATGGCTACACCTTC.

This chain links TRBV19 with TRBJ2-5; 7 positions agree with TRBD2. J lost 3 bases, V lost 6 bases, and 7 bases had no gene match. The CDR3 spans 14 residues. Per the germline V gene, CDR1 is LNHDA and CDR2 is SQIVND (reference sequence). The CDR3 DNA reads TGTGCCAGTAGAAGGACTCTAGCGGAAGAGACCCAGTACTTC. It yields the protein CASRRTLAEETQYF.

The V and J genes are TRBV2 and TRBJ2-7; possibly TRBD1 for D (6 bases). V lost 5 bases, J lost 4 bases, and 9 bases lay in between. Germline values: CDR1 SNHLY, CDR2 FYNNEI. The CDR3 contains 12 residues. The CDR3 DNA sequence: TGTGCCAGCAGTCAGAGGGGGTACGAGCAGTACTTC. It yields the protein CASSQRGYEQYF.

The CDR3 sequence is CASSSGERGNEQFF. The CDR3 DNA follows: TGCGCCAGCAGCTCGGGGGAGCGGGGCAATGAGCAGTTCTTC. The genes are TRBV5-1 and TRBJ2-1, with TRBD2 matching over 7 bases. CDR3 length: 14 amino acids. Germline V gives CDR1 SGHRS, CDR2 YFSETQ. With 3 bases clipped from V and 6 bases from J, the junction kept 6 bases outside the gene matches.

This clone was counted between two and nine times. This chain uses TRBV5-1 with TRBJ1-5, with TRBD1 matching 8 bases. The CDR3 runs to 13 residues. Per germline, CDR1 SGHRS and CDR2 YFSETQ. V was pared by 2 bases and J by 5 bases, with 0 bases of the junction left unmatched. CDR3 loop: CASSLQGDQPQHF. CDR3 nucleotide sequence: TGCGCCAGCAGCTTACAGGGGGATCAGCCCCAGCATTTT.

The rearrangement joins TRBV9 to TRBJ2-6, with 9 positions matching TRBD1. This CDR3 is built from 17 residues. V shed 2 bases and J 3 bases; nucleotides not matched to a gene: 6. Germline-derived CDR1 and CDR2 are SGDLS and YYNGEE. In DNA, the CDR3 is TGTGCCAGCAGCGTCGGGACAGGGAACCTTGGGGCCAACGTCCTGACTTTC. This gives the protein CASSVGTGNLGANVLTF.

This chain joins TRBV5-1 and TRBJ2-5; 7 bases map to TRBD1. The CDR3 is 13 residues long. J gave up 2 bases and V 4 bases, and 2 bases lay outside the gene matches. Germline loops: CDR1 SGHRS, CDR2 YFSETQ. The CDR3 protein is CASSPGQQETQYF. CDR3 nucleotides: TGCGCCAGCAGCCCGGGACAGCAAGAGACCCAGTACTTC.

J is TRBJ1-1 and V is TRBV7-9, with 11 bases lining up with TRBD1. Germline V gives CDR1 SEHNR, CDR2 FQNEAQ (reference sequence). The CDR3 runs to 13 residues. Trimming at V came to 8 bases and at J to 3 bases, leaving 2 bases not matched to a gene. CDR3 nucleotide sequence: TGTGCCAGCTCGGGACAGGGGGACACTGAAGCTTTCTTT. Its translation: CASSGQGDTEAFF.

This clone has just a few counts. Within the sample, other DNA sequences also encode this same CDR3. The chain carries TRBV12-5 and TRBJ2-5; 11 bases fit TRBD1. V lost 3 bases, J lost 5 bases, and 5 bases stayed unmatched. The CDR3 runs to 15 residues. Germline V gene sequence: CDR1 LGHNT, CDR2 FRNRAP. DNA for the CDR3: TGTGCTAGTGGTTTAGGGACAGGGGGTGATGAGACCCAGTACTTC. Translation gives CASGLGTGGDETQYF.

The chain has TRBV29-1 and TRBJ2-1, with a possible D match to TRBD2 (6 bases). CDR1 is SQVTM, CDR2 ANQGSEA, per germline. V was pared by 6 bases and J by 2 bases, with 20 bases between. The CDR3 spans 16 residues. This CDR3 reads CSVGSWRDDAYNEQFF. CDR3 sequence (DNA): TGCAGCGTCGGCTCGTGGAGGGATGACGCCTACAATGAGCAGTTCTTC.

The chain uses TRBV18 and TRBJ1-2; weak D call: TRBD1 (5 bases). V lost 1 base, J lost 2 bases, and 11 bases lay in between. The CDR3 is 15 residues long. Germline lookup yields CDR1 KGHSH and CDR2 LQKENI. The CDR3 DNA reads as TGTGCCAGCTCACCACTACCAGGGTCCAACTATGGCTACACCTTC. Translated: CASSPLPGSNYGYTF.

J is TRBJ2-3 and V is TRBV5-1; unclear D gene. Germline V CDR1 and CDR2: SGHRS, YFSETQ. The germline V and J ends were trimmed by 0 bases and 2 bases, with 10 bases remaining between them. The CDR3 contains 15 residues. CDR3 nucleotide sequence: TGCGCCAGCAGCTTGGTCGGTAGAGTCACAGATACGCAGTATTTT. It is translated as CASSLVGRVTDTQYF.

This chain joins TRBV9 and TRBJ2-3, with 15 bases fitting TRBD2. Trimming took 1 base from V and 5 from J; bases not matched to a gene: 11. CDR1 and CDR2 from the germline V gene are SGDLS and YYNGEE. The CDR3 has 19 residues. This CDR3 reads CASSVSARGLAGGGDTQYF. CDR3 in DNA: TGTGCCAGCAGCGTATCCGCCCGGGGACTAGCGGGGGGCGGAGATACGCAGTATTTT.

In this sample, this clone turned up a few times. The chain employs TRBV5-6 and TRBJ1-1; tentatively, D is TRBD1 (5 bases). V lost 1 base and J lost 4, with 17 bases in between. Per the germline V gene, CDR1 is SGHDT and CDR2 is YYEEEE. CDR3 length: 16 residues. CDR3: CASSLSQGMIGTEAFF. The CDR3 coding sequence is TGTGCCAGCAGCTTGAGCCAGGGAATGATCGGCACTGAAGCTTTCTTT.

The chain couples TRBV4-1 to TRBJ1-1; D unresolved. Germline V gene lookup returns CDR1 MGHRA and CDR2 YSYEKL. Trimming removed 1 base at V and 1 base at J, with 10 bases between. CDR3 length: 15 residues. CDR3 sequence (DNA): TGCGCCAGCAGCCAAGCCTTTCTCTCGAACACTGAAGCTTTCTTT. Protein: CASSQAFLSNTEAFF.

The chain employs TRBV2 and TRBJ1-1, with unresolved D. Looked up from germline, CDR1 is SNHLY and CDR2 is FYNNEI. V was shortened by 11 bases and J by 2 bases, with 15 bases between the two germline ends. This CDR3 has 13 amino acids. The CDR3 is CAGRTARNTEAFF. The CDR3 DNA is TGTGCCGGTAGAACAGCTCGAAACACTGAAGCTTTCTTT.

The rearrangement joins TRBV29-1 to TRBJ2-3; 9 bases agree with TRBD1. With 6 bases clipped from V and 3 bases from J, the junction kept 4 bases outside the gene matches. Germline assignment: CDR1 SQVTM and CDR2 ANQGSEA. CDR3 length: 13 amino acids. Here the CDR3 reads CSVRDRVTDTQYF. The CDR3 region has the DNA TGCAGCGTCCGGGACAGGGTAACAGATACGCAGTATTTT.